Below, 20 T cell receptor beta chains from the same sample are listed, as sequenced in a study of cytomegalovirus exposure and HLA in healthy donors. Profiled with immunoSEQ multiplex PCR; TCRdb holds only in-frame clones, not every one. Counted here are over 120,000 clones, 75% to 90% occurring once; the ten biggest clones make up 8% to 9.5%. Sequenced: PBMCs. The receptors come from a young woman in good health and CMV-seropositive.

The V call is TRBV2, the J call TRBJ1-4, with TRBD1 matching over 10 bases. Germline V gene sequence: CDR1 SNHLY, CDR2 FYNNEI. V trimming: 7 bases; J trimming: 5 bases; junction bases outside the gene matches: 4. The CDR3 loop spans 14 amino acids. CDR3 protein: CASKEDRGNEKLFF. CDR3 nucleotides: TGTGCCAGCAAAGAGGACAGGGGGAATGAAAAACTGTTTTTT.

The CDR3 loop reads CASSFDRAYGYTF. CDR3 sequence (DNA): TGTGCCAGCAGTTTCGACAGGGCGTATGGCTACACCTTC. The chain joins TRBV6-5 to TRBJ1-2; 7 nucleotides match TRBD1. The CDR3 is 13 amino acids. Germline V lookup: CDR1 MNHEY, CDR2 SVGAGI. J gave up 5 bases and V 4 bases, and 4 bases lay outside the gene matches.

The genes are TRBV29-1 and TRBJ1-1, with D possibly TRBD1 on 5 matching bases. Trimming stripped 3 bases from V and 0 bases from J, with 8 bases between. The V gene's germline CDR1 is SQVTM and CDR2 ANQGSEA. CDR3 size: 13 residues. The CDR3 loop is CSVEAGMNTEAFF. CDR3 DNA sequence: TGCAGCGTTGAGGCAGGGATGAACACTGAAGCTTTCTTT.

V usage is TRBV4-3 and J usage is TRBJ2-7; 9 bases match TRBD2. Germline trimming cut 1 base from V and 2 bases from J; bases unmatched to any gene: 0. The CDR3 totals 14 residues. The germline V gene has CDR1 LGHNA and CDR2 YSLEER. The CDR3 protein is CASSQGGGAYEQYF. The CDR3 nucleotides are TGCGCCAGCAGCCAAGGCGGGGGGGCCTACGAGCAGTACTTC.

V and J are TRBV10-3 and TRBJ1-6, with D possibly matching TRBD1 (6 bases). Germline V gene sequence: CDR1 ENHRY, CDR2 SYGVKD. With 6 bases removed from V and 6 bases from J, the gap between germline ends came to 15 bases. This CDR3 contains 15 residues. The CDR3 loop reads CAISEGGPVNSPLHF. As DNA, the CDR3 is TGTGCCATCAGCGAAGGGGGTCCCGTTAATTCACCCCTCCACTTT.

The V and J genes are TRBV18 and TRBJ1-6; D is ambiguous. CDR3 length: 13 residues. The germline V and J ends were trimmed by 6 bases and 10 bases, with 13 bases remaining between them. Per germline, CDR1 KGHSH and CDR2 LQKENI. The CDR3 here is CASSDQAMSPLHF. The CDR3 coding sequence is TGTGCCAGCTCCGACCAGGCGATGTCACCCCTCCACTTT.

V usage is TRBV28 and J usage is TRBJ2-7; TRBD1 might be the D (6 bases). The CDR3 runs to 13 residues. V dropped 3 bases and J dropped 4 bases, with 10 bases sitting between them. Germline V CDR1 and CDR2: MDHEN, SYDVKM. The CDR3 reads CASSFGQGYEQYF. For the CDR3, the DNA is TGTGCCAGCAGTTTTGGGCAGGGGTACGAGCAGTACTTC.

The chain recombines TRBV6-5 with TRBJ2-3; D is possibly TRBD2 (5 bases). Trimming cost V 6 bases and J 3 bases, with 13 bases left between them. Germline CDR1 reads MNHEY; CDR2 reads SVGAGI. The CDR3 contains 14 residues. CDR3 nucleotide sequence: TGTGCCAGCAGAACTGGTAGGAGGACAGATACGCAGTATTTT. Amino acids: CASRTGRRTDTQYF.

The gene calls are TRBV30 and TRBJ1-3; TRBD1 matches at 8 bases. The germline V gene encodes CDR1 GTSNPN and CDR2 SVGIG (reference sequence). J gave up 5 bases and V 5 bases, and 11 bases lay outside the gene matches. CDR3 size: 15 residues. This chain's CDR3 is CAWRETGGVRNTIYF. The CDR3 region has the DNA TGTGCCTGGCGTGAAACAGGGGGAGTTAGAAACACCATATATTTT.

This chain uses TRBV7-2 with TRBJ1-2, with D possibly being TRBD1 (6 bases). Germline V CDR1 and CDR2: SGHTA, FQGNSA. The V end lost 4 bases, the J end lost 8 bases, and 14 bases lay between the germline ends. This CDR3 has 13 residues. CDR3 DNA sequence: TGTGCCAGCAGCTCGGACAGTCTGGGAGGCTACACCTTC. Residues: CASSSDSLGGYTF.

For this clone: Other DNA sequences in the same sample also yield this CDR3. The chain joins TRBV28 to TRBJ1-5, with 7 bases matching TRBD1. The trim removed 5 bases at V and 1 base at J, leaving 2 bases unmatched. Germline V gene sequence: CDR1 MDHEN, CDR2 SYDVKM. The CDR3 has 14 amino acids. The CDR3 DNA reads as TGTGCCAGCAGTCCAGGGGGGAGCAATCAGCCCCAGCATTTT. Its translation: CASSPGGSNQPQHF.

Only a few counts were recorded for this clone. The rearrangement uses TRBV5-8 and TRBJ2-2; tentative D call: TRBD2 (5 bases). The V and J ends lost 0 bases and 6 bases respectively, with 15 bases between them. Germline V gene lookup returns CDR1 SGHTS and CDR2 YDEGEE. The CDR3 loop spans 16 amino acids. Written as DNA, the CDR3 is TGTGCCAGCAGCTTGGTGGAGGCCCCCGGACCCGGGGAGCTGTTTTTT. Protein product: CASSLVEAPGPGELFF.

The DNA for the CDR3 is TGTGCCAGCAGTACCGGGGGTAAAAATGAGCAGTTCTTC. Encoded protein: CASSTGGKNEQFF. This chain connects TRBV27 to TRBJ2-1, with a possible D match to TRBD2 (6 bases). CDR1 and CDR2 from the germline V gene are MNHEY and SMNVEV (reference sequence). The CDR3 extends over 13 amino acids. V shed 5 bases and J shed 7 bases, with 12 bases lying between them.

This clone was observed a single time. This CDR3 reads CASSYGSYEQYF. CDR3 sequence (DNA): TGTGCCAGCAGCTACGGCTCCTACGAGCAGTACTTC. The chain employs TRBV27 and TRBJ2-7; no firm D call. This CDR3 has 12 amino acids. The V gene's germline CDR1 is MNHEY and CDR2 SMNVEV (reference sequence). Trimming removed 6 bases at V and 0 bases at J, with 6 bases between.

The genes are TRBV7-8 and TRBJ1-6, with TRBD1 identical over 7 bases. The CDR3 has 17 residues. Per germline, CDR1 SGHVS and CDR2 FQNEAQ. Germline trimming cut 1 base from V and 7 bases from J; bases unmatched to any gene: 10. The CDR3 DNA reads as TGTGCCAGCAGCTTAGTCCCTATATCAGGGGGGAATTCACCCCTCCACTTT. Its protein is CASSLVPISGGNSPLHF.

Points on this clone: This CDR3 is also generated by other DNA sequences in the sample. The rearrangement joins TRBV6-5 to TRBJ1-1; possibly TRBD1 for D (5 bases). V was shortened by 0 bases and J by 2 bases, with 7 bases between the two germline ends. The CDR3 is 14 residues long. Germline V lookup: CDR1 MNHEY, CDR2 SVGAGI. CDR3 amino acids: CASSYSQGNTEAFF. The CDR3 bases are TGTGCCAGCAGTTACTCCCAGGGTAACACTGAAGCTTTCTTT.

The chain recombines TRBV29-1 with TRBJ1-2, with 10 bases that match TRBD1. The CDR3 is made up of 13 amino acids. Germline V gene sequence: CDR1 SQVTM, CDR2 ANQGSEA. V lost 6 bases and J lost 3; bases outside the gene matches: 4. CDR3 sequence (DNA): TGCAGCGTACCCGGGACAGGGGACTATGGCTACACCTTC. Amino acid sequence: CSVPGTGDYGYTF.

The V gene is TRBV5-6, the J gene TRBJ1-1; the match to TRBD1 covers 8 bases. The CDR3 consists of 13 residues. V lost 4 bases, J lost 10 bases, and 9 bases stayed unmatched. The germline gives CDR1 SGHDT, CDR2 YYEEEE. In nucleotides, the CDR3 is TGTGCCAGCAGCCCTCAGGGGGCCCTAGGAGCTTTCTTT. Translation gives CASSPQGALGAFF.

V usage is TRBV28 and J usage is TRBJ2-7; D ambiguous. The CDR3 extends over 13 amino acids. V lost 6 bases, J lost 3 bases, and 12 bases lay in between. The germline gives CDR1 MDHEN, CDR2 SYDVKM. CDR3 in amino acids: CASSRVDNYEQYF. CDR3 nucleotide sequence: TGTGCCAGCAGCCGGGTCGATAACTACGAGCAGTACTTC.

The chain couples TRBV2 to TRBJ2-5; TRBD2 agrees at 15 bases. Losses at the gene ends were 8 bases for V and 3 bases for J; bases not matched to a gene: 7. Germline V lookup: CDR1 SNHLY, CDR2 FYNNEI. CDR3 length equals 16 residues. The CDR3 DNA follows: TGTGCCAGCTCCCTTGGACTAGCGGGGGGGAAAGAGACCCAGTACTTC. The encoded protein is CASSLGLAGGKETQYF.